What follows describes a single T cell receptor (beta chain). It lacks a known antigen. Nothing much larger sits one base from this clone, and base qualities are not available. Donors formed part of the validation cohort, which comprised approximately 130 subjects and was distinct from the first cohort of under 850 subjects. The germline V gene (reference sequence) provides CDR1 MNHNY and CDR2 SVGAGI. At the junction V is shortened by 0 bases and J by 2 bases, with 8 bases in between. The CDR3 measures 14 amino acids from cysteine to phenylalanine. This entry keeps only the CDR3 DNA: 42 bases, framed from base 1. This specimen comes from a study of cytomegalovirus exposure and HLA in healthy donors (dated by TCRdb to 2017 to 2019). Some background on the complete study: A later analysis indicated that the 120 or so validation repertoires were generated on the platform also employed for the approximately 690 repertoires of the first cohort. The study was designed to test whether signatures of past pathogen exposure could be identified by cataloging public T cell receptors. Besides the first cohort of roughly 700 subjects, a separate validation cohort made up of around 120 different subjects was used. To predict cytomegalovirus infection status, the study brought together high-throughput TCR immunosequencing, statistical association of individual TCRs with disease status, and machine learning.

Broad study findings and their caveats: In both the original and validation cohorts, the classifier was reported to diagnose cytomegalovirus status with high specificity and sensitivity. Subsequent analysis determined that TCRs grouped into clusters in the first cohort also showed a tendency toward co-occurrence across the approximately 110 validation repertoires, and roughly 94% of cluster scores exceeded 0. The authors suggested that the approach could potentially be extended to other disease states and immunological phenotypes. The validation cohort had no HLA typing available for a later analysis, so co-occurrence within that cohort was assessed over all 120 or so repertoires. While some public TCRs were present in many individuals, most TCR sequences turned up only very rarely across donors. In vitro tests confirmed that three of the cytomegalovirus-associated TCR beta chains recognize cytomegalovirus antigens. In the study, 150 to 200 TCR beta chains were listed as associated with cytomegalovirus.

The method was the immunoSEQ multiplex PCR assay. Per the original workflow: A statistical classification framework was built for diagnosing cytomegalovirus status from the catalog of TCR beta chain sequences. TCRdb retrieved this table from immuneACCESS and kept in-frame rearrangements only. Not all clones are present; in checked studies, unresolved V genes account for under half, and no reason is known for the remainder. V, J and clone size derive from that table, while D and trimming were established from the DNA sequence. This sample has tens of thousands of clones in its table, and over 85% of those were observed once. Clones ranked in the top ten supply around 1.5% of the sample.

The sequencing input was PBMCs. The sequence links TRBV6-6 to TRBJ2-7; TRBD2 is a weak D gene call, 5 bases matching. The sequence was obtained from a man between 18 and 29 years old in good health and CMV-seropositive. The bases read TGTGCCAGCAGTTACTCGGGAGTAACCTACGAGCAGTACTTC. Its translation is CASSYSGVTYEQYF.